These T cell receptor beta chains were read from a single sample in a study of cytomegalovirus exposure and HLA in healthy donors. Here immunoSEQ multiplex PCR was the method, and the copy in TCRdb shows in-frame clones only, minus some. The table lists about 120,000 clones, less than 80% of them singletons. Sequencing used PBMCs. These receptors were obtained from a man aged 30 to 39 in good health and CMV-seronegative. Each CDR3 is given with its conserved first and last residue. A D gene is named only where the DNA matches it firmly. Size tells how often a clone was seen (once, few, many) or the class of an expanded clone, and some rows leave it out.

v_call	clone_size	d_call	j_call	cdr3_aa	cdr3_nt
TRBV7-6	-	-	TRBJ2-3	CASSPQGKGTDTQYF	TGTGCCAGCAGCCCACAGGGTAAGGGCACAGATACGCAGTATTTT
TRBV10-3	-	TRBD1	TRBJ1-1	CATLAGGTEAFF	TGTGCCACGTTAGCAGGGGGCACTGAAGCTTTCTTT
TRBV11-3	few	TRBD2	TRBJ2-3	CASAGGGSDTQYF	TGTGCCAGCGCCGGGGGGGGCTCGGATACGCAGTATTTT
TRBV11-3	-	TRBD2	TRBJ2-5	CASSLNGGEETQYF	TGTGCCAGCAGCTTAAACGGGGGGGAAGAGACCCAGTACTTC
TRBV7-8	-	TRBD2	TRBJ2-7	CASSPGSGLAGNEQYF	TGTGCCAGCAGCCCGGGTTCAGGTCTAGCGGGCAACGAGCAGTACTTC
TRBV10-3	-	TRBD1	TRBJ1-1	CAISPTGGRNTEAFF	TGTGCCATCAGTCCAACAGGGGGCCGGAACACTGAAGCTTTCTTT
TRBV7-3	-	TRBD2	TRBJ2-7	CASSLTRGEGYEQYF	TGTGCCAGCAGCTTAACGCGGGGGGAGGGCTACGAGCAGTACTTC
TRBV7-8	-	-	TRBJ1-2	CASSLMVFGSDNYGYTF	TGTGCCAGCAGCTTAATGGTTTTCGGGTCGGATAACTATGGCTACACCTTC
TRBV19	-	-	TRBJ2-7	CASSMRLTVPYEQYF	TGTGCCAGTAGTATGAGGCTGACAGTGCCATACGAGCAGTACTTC
TRBV29-1	-	TRBD2	TRBJ2-7	CSVVGLAGAYEQYF	TGCAGCGTTGTAGGGCTAGCGGGGGCCTACGAGCAGTACTTC
TRBV19	-	-	TRBJ1-1	CASSISGVFTEAFF	TGTGCCAGTAGTATCTCAGGTGTGTTCACTGAAGCTTTCTTT
TRBV9	-	TRBD1	TRBJ1-2	CASSVGTGFNGYTF	TGTGCCAGCAGCGTAGGGACAGGGTTCAATGGCTACACCTTC
TRBV27	-	-	TRBJ1-1	CATQIRGFGAEAFF	TGTGCCACCCAAATCCGGGGGTTTGGTGCTGAAGCTTTCTTT
TRBV5-1	-	TRBD1	TRBJ1-1	CASSLEGQGGDWAFF	TGCGCCAGCAGCTTGGAGGGACAGGGGGGGGATTGGGCTTTCTTT
TRBV15	-	TRBD2	TRBJ2-7	CATSRKAGSSYEQYF	TGTGCCACCAGCAGGAAAGCGGGGTCCTCCTACGAGCAGTACTTC
TRBV5-1	-	-	TRBJ1-1	CASSLEGGVGTEAFF	TGCGCCAGCAGCTTGGAGGGAGGGGTGGGCACTGAAGCTTTCTTT
TRBV7-9	-	-	TRBJ2-7	CASSSPGTPRYEQYF	TGTGCCAGCAGCTCCCCCGGGACACCTCGCTACGAGCAGTACTTC
TRBV4-2	-	-	TRBJ1-1	CASSQGYTDTEAFF	TGTGCCAGCAGCCAAGGGTATACGGACACTGAAGCTTTCTTT
TRBV11-3	-	TRBD1	TRBJ2-2	CASSQGQGVAGELFF	TGTGCCAGCAGCCAAGGACAGGGGGTTGCCGGGGAGCTGTTTTTT
TRBV2	-	-	TRBJ1-2	CASRGDRFSGYTF	TGTGCCAGCAGAGGTGACAGGTTCTCTGGCTACACCTTC
TRBV7-9	-	-	TRBJ1-1	CSSSLAFGTEAFF	TGTTCCAGCAGCTTAGCGTTCGGCACTGAAGCTTTCTTT
TRBV7-9	-	-	TRBJ2-7	CASSLAHRREYEQYF	TGTGCCAGCAGCTTAGCGCACAGGAGGGAGTACGAGCAGTACTTC
TRBV5-6	-	-	TRBJ2-7	CASSLVRAYEQYF	TGTGCCAGCAGCTTGGTCAGGGCGTACGAGCAGTACTTC
TRBV19	-	-	TRBJ2-1	CASSISGSTIDEQFF	TGTGCCAGTAGTATTTCAGGCAGTACAATCGATGAGCAGTTCTTC
TRBV29-1	few	TRBD1	TRBJ1-1	CSGGDRNVKAFF	TGCAGCGGGGGGGACAGGAATGTTAAAGCTTTCTTT
TRBV7-2	-	TRBD1	TRBJ1-1	CASSLGPGQGMSFF	TGTGCCAGCAGCTTAGGACCGGGACAGGGGATGTCTTTCTTT
TRBV2	-	-	TRBJ1-3	CASSDYRGNTIYF	TGTGCCAGCAGTGACTACAGAGGAAACACCATATATTTT
TRBV18	once	TRBD1	TRBJ2-7	CASSGDRGSYEQYF	TGTGCCAGCTCAGGGGACAGGGGGTCCTACGAGCAGTACTTC
TRBV5-1	-	-	TRBJ1-6	CASSSSGLNSPLHF	TGCGCCAGCAGCTCCTCGGGACTAAATTCACCCCTCCACTTT
TRBV27	once	-	TRBJ2-2	CASSLPRAGELFF	TGTGCCAGCAGTTTACCCCGGGCCGGGGAGCTGTTTTTT
TRBV2	few	-	TRBJ2-3	CASMTQGTDTQYF	TGTGCCAGCATGACACAAGGCACAGATACGCAGTATTTT
TRBV28	-	-	TRBJ2-2	CASSLQDTGELFF	TGTGCCAGCAGTCTACAGGACACCGGGGAGCTGTTTTTT
TRBV5-1	-	TRBD1	TRBJ1-5	CASSKDRDQPQHF	TGCGCCAGCAGCAAGGACAGGGATCAGCCCCAGCATTTT
TRBV5-8	-	-	TRBJ1-5	CASSTQPNNQPQHF	TGTGCCAGCAGCACACAGCCCAACAATCAGCCCCAGCATTTT
TRBV2	-	TRBD1	TRBJ2-5	CASSDRAETQYF	TGTGCCAGCAGCGACAGGGCAGAGACCCAGTACTTC
TRBV11-2	-	TRBD2	TRBJ2-1	CASSRTSGGADSYEQFF	TGTGCCAGCAGCAGGACTAGCGGGGGGGCGGATTCTTATGAGCAGTTCTTC
TRBV30	-	TRBD1	TRBJ2-5	CAWSVSHDRGRPLETQYF	TGTGCCTGGAGTGTATCCCATGACAGGGGGAGACCATTAGAGACCCAGTACTTC
TRBV6-5	-	-	TRBJ1-2	CASRRGTNENYGYTF	TGTGCCAGCAGACGGGGGACGAACGAAAACTATGGCTACACCTTC
TRBV7-3	-	-	TRBJ1-6	CASSRAGGDNSPLHF	TGTGCCAGCAGCCGAGCGGGGGGTGATAATTCACCCCTCCACTTT
TRBV5-1	-	-	TRBJ2-7	CASSPDRPYEQYF	TGCGCCAGCAGCCCGGACAGACCCTACGAGCAGTACTTC
TRBV28	few	-	TRBJ2-2	CASSSPGSGELFF	TGTGCCAGCAGTTCACCGGGGAGCGGGGAGCTGTTTTTT
TRBV6-6	-	TRBD1	TRBJ1-1	CASSRDRGFTEAFF	TGTGCCAGCAGTCGGGACAGGGGTTTCACTGAAGCTTTCTTT
TRBV27	-	TRBD2	TRBJ2-5	CASTWLAGDRRQETQYF	TGTGCCTCAACGTGGCTAGCGGGGGACCGCCGGCAAGAGACCCAGTACTTC
TRBV7-2	-	TRBD1	TRBJ1-2	CASSLDGDRDGYTF	TGTGCCAGCAGCTTAGATGGGGACAGGGACGGCTACACCTTC
TRBV7-2	-	TRBD2	TRBJ2-3	CASSWEGIGSTDTQYF	TGTGCCAGCAGCTGGGAGGGGATCGGTAGCACAGATACGCAGTATTTT
TRBV2	-	-	TRBJ2-7	CASSEGQATPYEQYF	TGTGCCAGCAGTGAAGGACAGGCTACCCCCTACGAGCAGTACTTC
TRBV9	-	-	TRBJ2-1	CASSGGFSLVDEQFF	TGTGCCAGCTCAGGGGGGTTTTCGCTGGTCGATGAGCAGTTCTTC
TRBV30	-	-	TRBJ2-7	CAWSVRRRSYEQYF	TGTGCCTGGAGTGTACGCAGGCGCTCCTACGAGCAGTACTTC